This T cell receptor beta chain came from a study of blood T cell repertoires in COVID-19 (dated by TCRdb to about 2020). Background for the entire study: Collaborator samples came from the United States, Italy and Spain and covered acute and convalescent phases of COVID-19. Samples came from the ongoing ImmuneRACE study (first 160 participants) plus 1,254 subjects from 6 global collaborators. The repertoires were released in a freely available public database intended as a resource for research on the immune response to SARS-CoV-2. The sample metadata nearly always contained a de-identified subject ID, COVID-19 status, age in years and sex. The dataset comprised deeply sampled blood TCRbeta repertoires from subjects exposed to, actively infected with, or recovered from COVID-19. Where available, HLA class I and class II types were taken from metadata supplied by the sample provider and were not determined by assay-based typing. The prospective study material was composed of cDNA or gDNA derived from T cells, B-cell-depleted T cells, or PBMCs. The study at large found these results: The quantity of clinical and demographic metadata differed by source and by participant and was supplied without curation.

One collaborating source in Seattle enrolled patients during active infection and followed them longitudinally through the course of disease. Collaborating institutions collected whole blood in K2EDTA tubes following their own protocols. For TCRbeta analysis, collaborators shipped samples as frozen whole blood, isolated PBMCs, or DNA extracted from either of those sample types. V trim: 0 bases; J trim: 6 bases; unmatched bases: 7. The germline V gene (reference sequence) yields LGHDT for CDR1 and YNNKEL for CDR2. Counted from cysteine to phenylalanine, this CDR3 has 16 amino acids. Solely the CDR3 DNA is kept, with 48 bases framed from the first base. TCRbeta CDR3 regions were amplified from genomic DNA by means of the immunoSEQ Assay, a bias-controlled multiplex PCR. Turning to the authors' computational methods: The number of nucleated cells in each sample was estimated from the amplification of reference gene primers within the assay. To quantify the absolute abundance of each unique TCRbeta CDR3 rearrangement, sequence reads were collapsed and filtered. For each sample, productive Simpson clonality was calculated as the square root of Simpson's diversity index over productive rearrangements. In its TCRdb copy, this immuneACCESS table keeps in-frame sequences only and misses some clones. Where compared with another copy, unresolved V genes explain less than half of these, and the others have no known cause. The DNA gave D and trimming, while V, J and clone size come from that table. This sample holds about 210,000 clones; 82% were observed only once. Together, the top ten hold about 7.8% of the sample.

Of note for this clone: Its antigen has not been determined. Qualities for individual bases were not recorded, and no much larger clone is one base off.

The TCR sequence derives from a woman in her fifties or sixties with COVID-19, enrolled during active disease. What was sequenced was peripheral blood. The rearranged segments are TRBV3-1 (or the pseudogene TRBV3-2) and TRBJ2-2; the central 7 bases match TRBD1. CDR3 sequence: CASSQDLGGLSGELFF. The sequenced DNA: TGTGCCAGCAGCCAAGATCTAGGGGGCTTGTCCGGGGAGCTGTTTTTT.